Listed here is a single TCR beta chain. Antigen unknown. Germline is not matched at one junction end, which may reflect a read error. This sample is part of a study of tumor-infiltrating lymphocytes in primary liver carcinoma. Study observations and caveats: Researchers report that only about 7.5-25% of top clones turned up in all five tumor regions.

Germline V gene lookup returns CDR1 MDHEN and CDR2 SYDVKM. CDR3 size: 11 residues. Making TCR beta cDNA involved approximately 480 ng total RNA and a constant-region primer. Each TCR beta library was derived from three nested multiplex PCR rounds that employed slightly modified ARM-PCR. Two initial PCR rounds of approximately 10 cycles each paired TRBV1-TRBV30 forward primers with a C-beta reverse primer. TCRdb fed the multiplex PCR reads into MiXCR, producing one record per CDR3 protein. This sample has under 90,000 distinct CDR3 sequences, with 55% to 85% found just once. Between roughly 17 and 30 mg of unsorted bulk tissue served as the source from which RNA and DNA were co-extracted.

The sequencing sample was made of liver tumor tissue from sampling region 1. Regarding subset: tumor region T1, superior pole. The rearrangement joins TRBV28 to TRBJ1-5; D is ambiguous. This receptor was identified in a man aged 40-55 years with primary liver carcinoma and hepatitis B virus infection. The CDR3 coding sequence is TGTGCCAGAAGTAAATATCAGGCCCAGCATTTT. Its protein is CARSKYQAQHF.